This T cell receptor (beta chain) was identified in a study of cytomegalovirus exposure and HLA in healthy donors. Study conclusions and caveats: According to the study, 160 or so TCR beta chains were cytomegalovirus-associated. First-cohort TCR clusters were later found to tend to co-occur in the 90 to 150 validation repertoires. Usually a TCR sequence was rare, but some public TCRs were found in many donors.

The length of the CDR3 is 13 residues. Trimming took off 2 bases at V and 12 bases at J, with 13 bases between the two ends. Germline V lookup: CDR1 MNHNY, CDR2 SVGAGI (reference sequence). Donors were drawn from the roughly 130-subject validation cohort, separate from the roughly 670-subject first cohort. Assay: immunoSEQ multiplex PCR; the TCRdb copy retains only in-frame clones and omits some. The sample records fewer than 200,000 clones, 80% to 85% being singletons. A remark on this clone: Antigen: not known.

Sequenced: PBMCs. This TCR derives from a woman under 30 in good health and CMV-seropositive. The V call is TRBV6-6, the J call TRBJ1-4; possibly TRBD1 for D (5 bases). CDR3 DNA sequence: TGTGCCAGCAGTTACGGGGGGGTAGGGGAACTGTTTTTT. It yields the protein CASSYGGVGELFF.